This T cell receptor beta chain was captured in a study of cytomegalovirus exposure and HLA in healthy donors. Among the donors, all were healthy bone marrow donors. The study, taken as a whole, reports: Segments of the TCR beta V type were, in most cases, productive about 87% or about 30% of the time in an earlier analysis. According to the study, roughly 180 TCR beta chains were cytomegalovirus-associated.

CDR1 and CDR2 (germline): WSHSY, SAAADI. The CDR3 extends over 14 amino acids. Trimming took 7 bases from V and 4 from J; bases not matched to a gene: 9. Researchers ran the PCR with 60 Vbeta and 13 Jbeta primers. TCRdb's copy holds only in-frame clones and misses some; the assay was immunoSEQ multiplex PCR. This sample has over 150,000 clones, with 75% to 85% found just once. This clone was seen a single time. Its antigen is currently unknown. The V and J genes are TRBV10-2 and TRBJ1-2; 7 positions match TRBD1. Sequencing input: PBMCs. The TCR comes from a male donor in good health and CMV-seropositive. The CDR3 is CASISTGMLYGYTF. The CDR3 bases are TGCGCCAGCATCTCGACAGGGATGCTCTATGGCTACACCTTC.